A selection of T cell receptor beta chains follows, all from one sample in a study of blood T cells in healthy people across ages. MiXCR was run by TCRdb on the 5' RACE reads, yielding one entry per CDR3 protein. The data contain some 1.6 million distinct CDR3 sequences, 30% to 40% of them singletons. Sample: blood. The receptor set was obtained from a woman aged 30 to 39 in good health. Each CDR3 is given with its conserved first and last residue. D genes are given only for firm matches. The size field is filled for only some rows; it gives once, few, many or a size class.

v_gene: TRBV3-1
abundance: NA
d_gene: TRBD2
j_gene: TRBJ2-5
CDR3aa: CASSQGGLAGLQETQYF
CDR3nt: TGTGCCAGCAGCCAAGGGGGACTAGCGGGTCTCCAAGAGACCCAGTACTTC

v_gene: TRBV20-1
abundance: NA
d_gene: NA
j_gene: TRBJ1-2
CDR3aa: CSARAGATYGYTF
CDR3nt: TGCAGTGCTAGAGCAGGGGCCACCTATGGCTACACCTTC

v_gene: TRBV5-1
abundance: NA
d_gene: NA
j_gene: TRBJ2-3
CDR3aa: CASSQGLLEGTDTQYF
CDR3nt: TGCGCCAGCAGTCAGGGACTCCTCGAGGGCACAGATACGCAGTATTTT

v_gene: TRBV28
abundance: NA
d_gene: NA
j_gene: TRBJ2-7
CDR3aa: CASSLYVPNEQYF
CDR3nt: TGTGCCAGCAGTTTATATGTCCCTAACGAGCAGTACTTC

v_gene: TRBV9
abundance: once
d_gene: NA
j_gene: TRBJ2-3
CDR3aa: CASSVGAGYTDTQYF
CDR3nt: TGTGCCAGCAGCGTTGGTGCGGGGTACACAGATACGCAGTATTTT

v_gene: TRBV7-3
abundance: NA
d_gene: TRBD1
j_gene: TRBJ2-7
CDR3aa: CASSSWDRETYEQYF
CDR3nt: TGTGCCAGCAGCTCCTGGGACAGGGAGACCTACGAGCAGTACTTC

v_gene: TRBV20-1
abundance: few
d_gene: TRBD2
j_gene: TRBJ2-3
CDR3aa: CSARSSGRSAADTQYF
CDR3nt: TGCAGTGCTAGATCTAGCGGGAGATCAGCTGCAGATACGCAGTATTTT

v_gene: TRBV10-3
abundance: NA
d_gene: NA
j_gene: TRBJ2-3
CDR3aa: CAISETIRGGTDTQYF
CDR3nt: TGTGCCATCAGTGAGACCATCAGGGGTGGCACAGATACGCAGTATTTT

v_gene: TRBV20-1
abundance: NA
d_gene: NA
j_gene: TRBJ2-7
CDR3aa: CSARLLTSYEQYF
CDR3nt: TGCAGTGCTCGACTCTTAACATCCTACGAGCAGTACTTC

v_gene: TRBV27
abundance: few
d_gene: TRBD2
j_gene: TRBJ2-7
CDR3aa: CASSPDPGTTYEQYF
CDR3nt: TGTGCCAGCAGCCCCGATCCCGGGACTACCTACGAGCAGTACTTC

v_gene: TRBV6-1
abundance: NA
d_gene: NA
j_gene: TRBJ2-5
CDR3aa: CTSSESPQQGRETQYF
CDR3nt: TGTACCAGCAGTGAGTCCCCACAGCAGGGTCGGGAGACCCAGTACTTC

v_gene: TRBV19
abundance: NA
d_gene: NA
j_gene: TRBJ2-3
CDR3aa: CASTSSRPSTDTQYF
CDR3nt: TGTGCCAGTACCTCCAGCCGGCCTAGCACAGATACGCAGTATTTT

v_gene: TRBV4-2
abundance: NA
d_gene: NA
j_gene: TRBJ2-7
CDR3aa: CASSRESTGYEQYF
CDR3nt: TGTGCCAGCAGCCGAGAATCGACAGGCTACGAGCAGTACTTC

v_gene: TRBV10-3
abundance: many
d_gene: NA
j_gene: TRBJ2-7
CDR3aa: CAISEPLGDLAAEQYF
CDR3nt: TGTGCCATCAGTGAGCCCCTTGGAGACCTCGCCGCCGAGCAGTACTTC

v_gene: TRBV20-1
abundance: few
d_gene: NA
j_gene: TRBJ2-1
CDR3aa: CSEGRLSSYNEQFF
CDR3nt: TGCAGTGAGGGGCGGTTGAGCTCCTACAATGAGCAGTTCTTC

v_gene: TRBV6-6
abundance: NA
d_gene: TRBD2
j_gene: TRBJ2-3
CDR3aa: CASSYSISSGVTDMQYF
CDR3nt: TGTGCCAGCAGTTACTCGATTTCTAGCGGGGTCACAGATATGCAGTATTTT

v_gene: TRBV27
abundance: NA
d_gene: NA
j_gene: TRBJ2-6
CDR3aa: CATSKDMGGANVLTF
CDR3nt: TGTGCCACCAGCAAAGATATGGGTGGGGCCAACGTCCTGACTTTC

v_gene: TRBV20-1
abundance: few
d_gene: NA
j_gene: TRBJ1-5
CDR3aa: CSAKGDQPQHF
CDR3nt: TGCAGTGCTAAGGGGGATCAGCCCCAGCATTTT

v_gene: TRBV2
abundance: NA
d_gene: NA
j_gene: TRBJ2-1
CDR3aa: CASSERGPLRDEQFF
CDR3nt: TGCGCCAGCAGTGAACGAGGCCCCCTGCGGGATGAGCAGTTCTTC

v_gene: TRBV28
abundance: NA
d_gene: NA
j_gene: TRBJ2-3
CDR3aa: CASSPLEAEYTDTQYF
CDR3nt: TGTGCCAGCAGTCCTCTCGAAGCGGAATATACAGATACGCAGTATTTT

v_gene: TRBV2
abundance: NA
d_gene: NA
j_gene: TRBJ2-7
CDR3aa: CASRLAGRYYEQYF
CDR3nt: TGTGCCAGCAGACTTGCAGGACGATACTACGAGCAGTACTTC

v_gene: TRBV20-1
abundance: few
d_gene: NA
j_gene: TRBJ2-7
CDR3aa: CSARAALPGRKPYEQYF
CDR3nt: TGCAGTGCTAGAGCCGCCTTGCCGGGACGGAAGCCTTACGAGCAGTACTTC

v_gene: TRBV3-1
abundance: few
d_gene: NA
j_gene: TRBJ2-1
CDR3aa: CASSHGRVREQFF
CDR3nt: TGTGCCAGCAGCCATGGAAGGGTGCGTGAGCAGTTCTTC

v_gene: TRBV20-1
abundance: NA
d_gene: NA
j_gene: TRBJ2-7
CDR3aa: CSASSELGEQYF
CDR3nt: TGCAGTGCTAGTTCAGAGCTTGGAGAGCAGTACTTC

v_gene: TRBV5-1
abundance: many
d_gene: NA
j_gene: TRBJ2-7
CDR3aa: CASSSSYEQYF
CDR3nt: TGTGCCAGCAGCTCCTCCTACGAGCAGTACTTC

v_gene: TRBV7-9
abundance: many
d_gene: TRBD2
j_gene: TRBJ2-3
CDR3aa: CASSRTSGRTDTQYF
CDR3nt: TGTGCCAGCAGCCGGACTAGCGGGCGCACAGATACGCAGTATTTT

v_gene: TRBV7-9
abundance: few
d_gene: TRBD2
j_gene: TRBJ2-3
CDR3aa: CASSWSRGLAGESDTQYF
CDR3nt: TGTGCCAGCAGCTGGAGCAGGGGACTAGCGGGAGAATCGGATACGCAGTATTTT

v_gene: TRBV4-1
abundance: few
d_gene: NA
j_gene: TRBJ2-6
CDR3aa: CASSWGSGTNVLTF
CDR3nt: TGCGCCAGCTCATGGGGCTCTGGGACCAACGTCCTGACTTTC

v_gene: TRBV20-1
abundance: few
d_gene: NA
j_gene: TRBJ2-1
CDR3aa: CSARDFRQGDNEQFF
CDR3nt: TGCAGTGCTAGAGATTTCCGGCAGGGCGATAATGAGCAGTTCTTC

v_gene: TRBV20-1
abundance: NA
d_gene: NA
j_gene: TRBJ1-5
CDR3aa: CSAKAGFWNQPQHF
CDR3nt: TGCAGTGCTAAAGCAGGGTTTTGGAATCAGCCCCAGCATTTT

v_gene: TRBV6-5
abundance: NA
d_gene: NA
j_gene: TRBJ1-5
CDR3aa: CASSSNRVQPQHF
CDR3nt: TGTGCCAGCAGTTCCAACAGGGTACAGCCCCAGCATTTT

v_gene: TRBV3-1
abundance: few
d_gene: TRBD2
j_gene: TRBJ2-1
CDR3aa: CASSSGTSGGDNEQFF
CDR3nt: TGTGCCAGCAGCTCCGGGACTAGCGGGGGGGACAATGAGCAGTTCTTC

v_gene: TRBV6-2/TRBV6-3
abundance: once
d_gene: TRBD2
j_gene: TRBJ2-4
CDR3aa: CASSPLGVAGGPGSKNIQYF
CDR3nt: TGTGCCAGCAGCCCCCTAGGGGTAGCGGGAGGGCCAGGGTCCAAAAACATTCAGTACTTC

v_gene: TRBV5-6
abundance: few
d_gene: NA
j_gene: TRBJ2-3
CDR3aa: CASSLTGRASTDTQYF
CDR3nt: TGTGCCAGCAGCCTTACAGGGAGGGCTAGCACAGATACGCAGTATTTT

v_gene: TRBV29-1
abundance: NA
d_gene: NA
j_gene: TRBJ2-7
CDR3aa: CSVDISVAGRTYEQYF
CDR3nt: TGCAGCGTTGATATATCGGTCGCTGGACGCACTTACGAGCAGTACTTC

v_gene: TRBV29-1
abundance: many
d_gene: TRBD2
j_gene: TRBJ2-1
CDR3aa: CSSQGTSGGYYNEQFF
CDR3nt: TGCAGCTCCCAGGGGACTAGCGGGGGATATTACAATGAGCAGTTCTTC

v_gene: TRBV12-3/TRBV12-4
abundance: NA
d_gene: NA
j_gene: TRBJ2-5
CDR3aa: CASSSTEGQYF
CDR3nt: TGTGCCAGCAGTTCAACGGAGGGGCAGTACTTC

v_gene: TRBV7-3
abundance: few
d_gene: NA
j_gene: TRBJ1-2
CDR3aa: CASSQFLGYGYTF
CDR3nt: TGTGCCAGCAGCCAGTTTCTAGGCTATGGCTACACCTTC

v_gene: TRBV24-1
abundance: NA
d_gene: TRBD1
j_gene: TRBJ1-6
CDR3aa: CATSDRDRGPDVNSPLHF
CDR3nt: TGTGCCACCAGTGACAGAGACAGGGGTCCGGACGTAAACTCGCCCCTCCACTTT

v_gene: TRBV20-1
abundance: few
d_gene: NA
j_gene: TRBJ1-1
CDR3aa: CRPRAGKNTEAFF
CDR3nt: TGCAGGCCCCGGGCAGGGAAGAACACTGAAGCTTTCTTT

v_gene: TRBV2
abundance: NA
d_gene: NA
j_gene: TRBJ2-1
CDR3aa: CASRTRQDLYNEQFF
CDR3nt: TGTGCCAGCAGGACACGACAGGACCTATACAATGAGCAGTTCTTC

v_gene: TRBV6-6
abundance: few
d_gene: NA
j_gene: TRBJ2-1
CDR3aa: CASSCSGYNEQFF
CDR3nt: TGTGCCAGCAGTTGCTCTGGCTACAATGAGCAGTTCTTC

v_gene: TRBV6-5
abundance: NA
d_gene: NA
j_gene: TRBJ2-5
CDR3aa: CASSYSDSPRETQYF
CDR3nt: TGTGCCAGCAGTTACTCAGATAGTCCAAGAGAGACCCAGTACTTC

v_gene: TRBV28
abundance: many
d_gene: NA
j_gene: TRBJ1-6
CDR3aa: CATKYRASRNSPLHF
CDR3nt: TGTGCCACCAAATACAGGGCATCGCGTAATTCACCCCTCCACTTT

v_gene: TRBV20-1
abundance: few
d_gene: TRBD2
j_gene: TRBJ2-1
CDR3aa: CSASTSGKYNEQFF
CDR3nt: TGCAGTGCCTCGACTAGCGGCAAGTACAATGAGCAGTTCTTC

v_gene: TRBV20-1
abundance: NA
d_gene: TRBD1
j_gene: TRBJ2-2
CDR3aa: CSAARDSNTGELFF
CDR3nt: TGCAGTGCTGCCCGGGACAGTAACACCGGGGAGCTGTTTTTT

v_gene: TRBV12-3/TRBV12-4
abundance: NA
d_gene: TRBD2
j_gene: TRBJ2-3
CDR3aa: CASSRGLEGQYF
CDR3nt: TGTGCCAGCAGCCGAGGACTAGAAGGGCAGTATTTT

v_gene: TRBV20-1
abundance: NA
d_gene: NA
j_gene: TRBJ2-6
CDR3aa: CSAVSRSGANVLTF
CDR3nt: TGCAGTGCTGTGTCGAGGTCTGGGGCCAACGTCCTGACTTTC

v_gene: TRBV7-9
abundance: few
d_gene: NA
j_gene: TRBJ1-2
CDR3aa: CASSRDAGDGYTF
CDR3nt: TGTGCCAGCAGCCGGGACGCCGGAGATGGCTACACCTTC

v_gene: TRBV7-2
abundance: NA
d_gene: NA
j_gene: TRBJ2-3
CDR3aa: CASSLGGRYTQYF
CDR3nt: TGTGCCAGCAGCTTAGGGGGTCGCTATACGCAGTATTTT

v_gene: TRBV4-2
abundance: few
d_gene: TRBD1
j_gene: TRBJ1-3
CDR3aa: CASSQDFYTGASDSGNTIYF
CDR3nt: TGTGCCAGCAGCCAAGATTTCTACACAGGGGCGAGCGACTCTGGAAACACCATATATTTT

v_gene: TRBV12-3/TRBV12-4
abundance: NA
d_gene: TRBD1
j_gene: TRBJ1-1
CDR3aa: CASSLSRTGVPNTEAFF
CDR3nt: TGTGCCAGCAGTTTAAGTCGGACAGGGGTACCGAACACTGAAGCTTTCTTT

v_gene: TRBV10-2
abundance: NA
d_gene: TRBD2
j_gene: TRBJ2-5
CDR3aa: CASTLLAGGHNEQYF
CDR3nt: TGCGCCAGCACCCTACTAGCGGGAGGCCACAATGAGCAGTACTTC

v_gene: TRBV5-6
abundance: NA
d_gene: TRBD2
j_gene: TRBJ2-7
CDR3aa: CASSSERGGYEQYF
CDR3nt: TGTGCCAGCAGCTCGGAGCGGGGAGGCTACGAGCAGTACTTC

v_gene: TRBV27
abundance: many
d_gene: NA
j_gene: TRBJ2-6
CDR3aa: CASSLMGANVLTF
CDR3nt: TGTGCCAGCAGTTTAATGGGGGCCAACGTCCTGACTTTC

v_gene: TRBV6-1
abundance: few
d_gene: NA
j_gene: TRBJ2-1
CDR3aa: CASSAQTGDEQFF
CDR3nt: TGTGCCAGCAGTGCACAGACGGGCGATGAGCAGTTCTTC

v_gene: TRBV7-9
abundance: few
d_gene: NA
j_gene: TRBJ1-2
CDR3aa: CASSLTDGYTF
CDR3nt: TGTGCCAGCAGCTTAACAGATGGCTACACCTTC

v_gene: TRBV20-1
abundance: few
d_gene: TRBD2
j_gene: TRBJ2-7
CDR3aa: CSARDPASGELYEQYF
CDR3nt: TGCAGTGCTAGAGACCCCGCTAGCGGGGAACTCTACGAGCAGTACTTC

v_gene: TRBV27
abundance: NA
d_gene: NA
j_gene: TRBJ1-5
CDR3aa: CASSLGGPYSNQPQHF
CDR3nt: TGTGCCAGCAGTTTAGGGGGTCCTTATAGCAATCAGCCCCAGCATTTT